The 22 T cell receptor beta chains below come from one sample, sequenced in a study of cytomegalovirus exposure and HLA in healthy donors. 13 Jbeta primers and 60 Vbeta primers were used for the PCR. Measured with immunoSEQ multiplex PCR; TCRdb has only the in-frame clones, and not every one. This table has about 200,000 clones, approximately 85% appearing once. Sequenced sample: PBMCs. The receptors shown here come from a woman aged 50 to 60 in good health and CMV-seronegative.

The V call is TRBV27, the J call TRBJ2-1; 7 positions match TRBD2. The germline gives CDR1 MNHEY, CDR2 SMNVEV (reference sequence). V lost 2 bases to trimming and J lost 3 bases; unmatched junction nucleotides: 1. The CDR3 has 14 amino acids. CDR3 DNA sequence: TGTGCCAGCAGTTTACTAGCGGACTACAATGAGCAGTTCTTC. This translates into CASSLLADYNEQFF.

The chain combines TRBV27 with TRBJ2-5; 11 bases are a match to TRBD2. CDR1 MNHEY and CDR2 SMNVEV come from the germline V gene (reference sequence). V gave up 4 bases and J gave up 1 base; unmatched junction bases: 11. This CDR3 has 18 residues. The CDR3 spells CASSSTSGVTQLQETQYF. CDR3 nucleotides: TGTGCCAGCAGTTCGACTAGCGGGGTTACTCAGCTCCAAGAGACCCAGTACTTC.

V gene TRBV19 combines with J gene TRBJ2-3; TRBD1 matches 8 bases. V lost 0 bases to trimming and J lost 6 bases; unmatched junction nucleotides: 11. This CDR3 has 17 amino acids. The germline CDR1 and CDR2 sequences are LNHDA and SQIVND (reference sequence). The CDR3: CASSIDQGTGPSDTQYF. The CDR3, as DNA: TGTGCCAGTAGTATAGATCAAGGGACAGGACCTTCGGATACGCAGTATTTT.

This sequence joins TRBV5-1 and TRBJ2-1; 8 bases match TRBD1. The V and J ends lost 0 bases and 9 bases, in that order; junction bases with no gene match: 5. The CDR3 covers 14 residues. The V gene's germline CDR1 is SGHRS and CDR2 YFSETQ. The CDR3 loop reads CASSLGAGGLEQFF. The CDR3 coding sequence is TGCGCCAGCAGCTTGGGGGCAGGGGGCCTTGAGCAGTTCTTC.

CDR3 coding DNA: TGTGCCAGCAGTGAAGTAGGGGCCCGAGATGGCTACACCTTC. Its protein product is CASSEVGARDGYTF. The chain uses TRBV2 and TRBJ1-2; D is possibly TRBD1 (5 bases). Between the trimmed V and J ends, which lost 1 base and 6 bases, there was a span of 12 bases. The germline V gene has CDR1 SNHLY and CDR2 FYNNEI. This CDR3 spans 14 amino acids.

The gene calls are TRBV28 and TRBJ2-3; 14 bases fit TRBD2. With V trimmed by 5 bases and J by 5 bases, 6 bases remained unmatched. The CDR3 is made up of 16 amino acids. Germline V gene sequence: CDR1 MDHEN, CDR2 SYDVKM. The CDR3 coding sequence is TGTGCCAGCAGTCCTCGCGGGACTAGCGGGAGAGATACGCAGTATTTT. Its protein is CASSPRGTSGRDTQYF. Together with reference TRBV28 and TRBJ2-3, the CDR3 gives the full variable domain: DVKVTQSSRYLVKRTGEKVFLECVQDMDHENMFWYRQDPGLGLRLIYFSYDVKMKEKGDIPEGYSVSREKKERFSLILESASTNQTSMYLCASSPRGTSGRDTQYFGPGTRLTVL.

The J gene is TRBJ2-2, the V gene TRBV4-2; D remains unclear. Looked up from germline, CDR1 is LGHNA and CDR2 is YNFKEQ. The CDR3 runs to 16 residues. V lost 0 bases to trimming and J lost 7 bases, with 15 bases between them. This chain's CDR3 is CASSQDSSSVGGELFF. The CDR3 DNA follows: TGTGCCAGCAGCCAAGATTCCTCCAGCGTTGGCGGGGAGCTGTTTTTT.

The chain links TRBV2 to TRBJ2-2; TRBD2 agrees at 10 bases. The CDR3 has 17 residues. CDR1 and CDR2 from the germline V gene are SNHLY and FYNNEI. The junction had 7 bases not matched to a gene; V was cut back by 1 base and J by 5 bases. In DNA, the CDR3 is TGTGCCAGCAGTGAAGGTCGAGCGGGAGGGCTGACCGGGGAGCTGTTTTTT. Translation gives CASSEGRAGGLTGELFF.

V and J are TRBV29-1 and TRBJ2-2, with 7 bases lining up with TRBD2. CDR1 is SQVTM and CDR2 is ANQGSEA in the germline V gene. The CDR3 is made up of 14 amino acids. Unmatched junction bases numbered 7, after V lost 4 bases and J lost 5 bases. CDR3 nucleotide sequence: TGCAGCGTTGGGCGGGGGATCTCGACCGGGGAGCTGTTTTTT. Encoded protein: CSVGRGISTGELFF.

The chain uses TRBV6-5 and TRBJ2-2; D may be TRBD2 (6 bases). CDR3 length: 13 amino acids. CDR1 MNHEY and CDR2 SVGAGI come from the germline V gene. Trimming cost V 2 bases and J 13 bases, with 14 bases left between them. CDR3 in amino acids: CASSYEGLGPLFF. The CDR3 nucleotides are TGTGCCAGCAGTTACGAGGGACTCGGGCCGCTGTTTTTT.

J is TRBJ2-2 and V is TRBV5-1; 7 positions agree with TRBD1. V was pared by 0 bases and J by 6 bases, with 5 bases of the junction left unmatched. Germline V CDR1 and CDR2: SGHRS, YFSETQ. The CDR3 has 15 amino acids. The CDR3 coding sequence is TGCGCCAGCAGCTTGGTGTCAGGGGGATCCGGGGAGCTGTTTTTT. It encodes CASSLVSGGSGELFF.

This chain joins TRBV19 and TRBJ2-2; 7 nucleotides agree with TRBD2. CDR1 is LNHDA and CDR2 is SQIVND in the germline V gene (reference sequence). The CDR3 has 17 residues. The junction had 10 bases not matched to a gene; V was cut back by 3 bases and J by 3 bases. The CDR3 DNA follows: TGTGCCAGTAGTATCACAGGTGCTAGCGGAGACACCGGGGAGCTGTTTTTT. This sequence encodes CASSITGASGDTGELFF.

Turning to this clone: A read error may produce the germline difference seen at one junction end. The rearrangement joins TRBV5-1 to TRBJ1-2; TRBD1 is a possible D gene (6 bases). Germline V gives CDR1 SGHRS, CDR2 YFSETQ. This CDR3 spans 16 amino acids. DNA of the CDR3: TGCGCCAGCACCTTGACGATGGACAGACAAAACTATGGCTACACCTTC. Protein product: CASTLTMDRQNYGYTF.

The gene calls are TRBV4-1 and TRBJ1-5; unclear D gene. V lost 0 bases and J lost 3, with 9 bases in between. This CDR3 spans 15 amino acids. Germline-derived CDR1 and CDR2 are MGHRA and YSYEKL. DNA for the CDR3: TGCGCCAGCAGCCAAGAAGTGCGTTTCAATCAGCCCCAGCATTTT. Translating gives CASSQEVRFNQPQHF.

The V and J genes are TRBV18 and TRBJ1-2; D might be TRBD1 (6 bases). The CDR3 consists of 13 residues. V lost 4 bases to trimming and J lost 4 bases, with 10 bases between them. In germline, CDR1 is KGHSH, CDR2 LQKENI. The CDR3 here is CASSQGQAYGYTF. As DNA, the CDR3 is TGTGCCAGCTCACAGGGACAAGCCTATGGCTACACCTTC.

V usage is TRBV28 and J usage is TRBJ2-1; 12 bases map to TRBD2. This CDR3 region has 15 residues. Losses at the gene ends were 8 bases for V and 10 bases for J; bases not matched to a gene: 12. From germline, CDR1 is MDHEN and CDR2 SYDVKM. The CDR3 reads CASRPPGLAGGEQFF. The CDR3 bases are TGTGCCAGCCGACCGCCGGGTCTAGCGGGAGGGGAGCAGTTCTTC.

V usage is TRBV25-1 and J usage is TRBJ1-6; D is perhaps TRBD1 (5 bases). In germline, CDR1 is MGHDK, CDR2 SYGVNS. CDR3 length equals 15 residues. Trimming stripped 8 bases from V and 7 bases from J, with 18 bases between. Here the CDR3 reads CASLRSGGGNSPLHF. DNA for the CDR3: TGTGCCAGCCTACGGAGTGGGGGAGGGAATTCACCCCTCCACTTT.

The chain recombines TRBV4-3 with TRBJ1-5, with TRBD1 as a possible D gene (6 bases). V was cut by 1 base and J by 0 bases, with 16 bases left in between. This CDR3 has 18 amino acids. The germline CDR1 and CDR2 sequences are LGHNA and YSLEER. CDR3 in DNA: TGCGCCAGCAGCCAAGGGTGGGGAGGGGGGTATAGCAATCAGCCCCAGCATTTT. It codes for CASSQGWGGGYSNQPQHF.

J is TRBJ2-1 and V is TRBV27; 7 bases line up with TRBD1. The CDR3 runs to 14 residues. Germline-derived CDR1 and CDR2 are MNHEY and SMNVEV (reference sequence). Losses at the gene ends were 3 bases for V and 6 bases for J; bases not matched to a gene: 5. The CDR3 DNA follows: TGTGCCAGCAGTTTTAACAGGGGAGCCAATGAGCAGTTCTTC. The encoded protein is CASSFNRGANEQFF.

Regarding this clone: The same CDR3 is also encoded by other DNA sequences in this sample. The rearrangement links TRBV4-1 to TRBJ1-5; 7 nucleotides agree with TRBD1. Germline CDR1 MGHRA, CDR2 YSYEKL. The V gene end was trimmed by 1 base and the J gene end by 4 bases; junction bases not matched to a gene: 1. The CDR3 is 14 residues long. As DNA, the CDR3 is TGCGCCAGCAGCCAAGGACAGGGAAATCAGCCCCAGCATTTT. It yields the protein CASSQGQGNQPQHF.

The rearrangement uses TRBV27 and TRBJ2-1, with D perhaps matching TRBD2 (5 bases). CDR1 is MNHEY, CDR2 SMNVEV, per germline (reference sequence). The CDR3 totals 15 residues. V was shortened by 5 bases and J by 10 bases, with 21 bases between the two germline ends. The chain's CDR3 is CASSLDGLTQLEQFF. CDR3 nucleotides: TGTGCCAGCAGTCTAGACGGACTCACTCAGTTGGAGCAGTTCTTC.

This chain uses TRBV28 with TRBJ2-5, with TRBD2 matching over 12 bases. CDR1 is MDHEN and CDR2 is SYDVKM in the germline V gene. The CDR3 runs 17 residues. The V and J ends lost 3 bases and 5 bases, in that order; junction bases with no gene match: 10. In DNA form, the CDR3 reads TGTGCCAGCAGTTTTGGCGGAGCTAGCGGGAGGGGGGAGACCCAGTACTTC. It encodes CASSFGGASGRGETQYF. The full variable domain, rest sourced from reference TRBV28 and TRBJ2-5, is DVKVTQSSRYLVKRTGEKVFLECVQDMDHENMFWYRQDPGLGLRLIYFSYDVKMKEKGDIPEGYSVSREKKERFSLILESASTNQTSMYLCASSFGGASGRGETQYFGPGTRLLVL.